The source of this T cell receptor beta chain is a study of blood T cell repertoires in COVID-19. Repertoires were generated with immunoSEQ multiplex PCR, while TCRdb's copy carries only in-frame clones and drops some. The table records about 330,000 clones, more than 85% of them present only once. The germline V gene has CDR1 SGHRS and CDR2 YFSETQ. Germline trimming cut 3 bases from V and 1 base from J; bases unmatched to any gene: 12. The length of the CDR3 is 18 residues. The chain links TRBV5-1 to TRBJ2-2, with 7 bases identical to TRBD2. The material sequenced was PBMCs or T cells enriched from blood (not recorded which). This clonotype originated in a woman aged 25 to 45 who had recovered from COVID-19. CDR3 coding DNA: TGCGCCAGCAGCTCACACCCAACTGGCGGGGGGAACACCGGGGAGCTGTTTTTT. This translates into CASSSHPTGGGNTGELFF.